The rows below give T cell receptor beta chains drawn from one sample of a study of vaccination and CD4 T cells after COVID-19. TCRdb passed the PCR reads through MiXCR, listing each CDR3 protein once. Of about 17,000 distinct CDR3 sequences listed, around 30% are singletons. Their specific antigens are unknown. Sequencing was carried out using cultured CD4+ T cells from blood. All receptors come from a human donor with COVID-19. CDR3s include the opening cysteine and the closing phenylalanine or tryptophan. Each record gives: J gene, clone size, D gene, V gene, CDR3 DNA, CDR3 protein. The D gene is left open where the match is weak. Some rows mark clone size as missing; the rest say once, few, many or name a class of expanded clone.

TRBJ2-5 | few | - | TRBV24-1 | TGTGCCACCAGTGACCCCCAGACCCCGGGACAAGAGACCCAGTACTTC | CATSDPQTPGQETQYF
TRBJ2-7 | few | TRBD1 | TRBV6-5 | TGTGCCAGCAGTTACTCGACAGGGTACCCCTCCTACGAGCAGTACTTC | CASSYSTGYPSYEQYF
TRBJ1-2 | few | - | TRBV12-3/TRBV12-4 | TGTGCCAGCAGTTTAGAATGGGGCTACACCTTC | CASSLEWGYTF
TRBJ1-2 | - | - | TRBV18 | TGTGCCAGCTCACCACCGGAGCATAACTATGGCTACACCTTC | CASSPPEHNYGYTF
TRBJ1-5 | few | - | TRBV6-1 | TGTGCCAGCAGTGAAGCGAGGAATCAGCCCCAGCATTTT | CASSEARNQPQHF
TRBJ2-3 | few | - | TRBV30 | TGTGCCTGCCTTTGGGGGGAGACAGATACGCAGTATTTT | CACLWGETDTQYF
TRBJ1-1 | - | - | TRBV19 | TGTGCCAGTAAAGAGCCAATGAACACTGAAGCTTTCTTT | CASKEPMNTEAFF
TRBJ2-4 | - | - | TRBV11-2 | TGTGCCAGCACCGCCAGGGAGGGGGGAAACATTCAGTACTTC | CASTAREGGNIQYF
TRBJ1-6 | - | - | TRBV6-1 | TGTGCCAGCAGGCAGGGTGTATATAATTCACCCCTCCACTTT | CASRQGVYNSPLHF
TRBJ1-5 | - | TRBD1 | TRBV19 | TGTGCCAGTAGTATAGCTGGCAGGGGGCCTCATCAGCCCCAGCATTTT | CASSIAGRGPHQPQHF
TRBJ2-7 | - | - | TRBV6-5 | TGTGCCAGCAGTTATCAGGGAACGGGCTCCTACGAGCAGTACTTC | CASSYQGTGSYEQYF
TRBJ1-2 | few | TRBD1 | TRBV7-9 | TGTGCCAGCAGCATTCAGGGGGCGAATGGCTACACCTTC | CASSIQGANGYTF
TRBJ2-7 | few | - | TRBV20-1 | TGCAGTGCTAGGAGGTCCGAGCAGTACTTC | CSARRSEQYF
TRBJ2-1 | few | TRBD2 | TRBV6-1 | TGTGCCAGCAGTGGTGCTAGCGGGGGCTACTACAATGAGCAGTTCTTC | CASSGASGGYYNEQFF
TRBJ1-1 | few | TRBD1 | TRBV6-2/TRBV6-3 | TGTGCCAGCAGTTACTCTCTGGGACAGGGAGAGTCTGAAGCTTTCTTT | CASSYSLGQGESEAFF
TRBJ1-1 | few | - | TRBV12-3/TRBV12-4 | TGTGCCAGCAGCGCACCCGTTCGGGACACTGAAGCTTTCTTT | CASSAPVRDTEAFF
TRBJ2-7 | - | TRBD1 | TRBV11-2 | TGTGCCAGCAGACCGACAGGGACCTACGAGCAGTACTTC | CASRPTGTYEQYF
TRBJ1-5 | large | - | TRBV6-2/TRBV6-3 | TGTGCCAGCAGTTACAGAGATCAGCCCCAGCATTTT | CASSYRDQPQHF
TRBJ2-3 | - | TRBD2 | TRBV18 | TGTGCCAGCTCACCAACTAGCGGGAGCACAGATACGCAGTATTTT | CASSPTSGSTDTQYF
TRBJ2-7 | few | - | TRBV6-5 | TGTGCCAGCAGTTACTCGACCCAGGGGGGCGAGCAGTACTTC | CASSYSTQGGEQYF
TRBJ1-5 | - | - | TRBV28 | TGTGCCAGCAGTTTGATTAAACAGCCCCAGCATTTT | CASSLIKQPQHF
TRBJ1-3 | - | - | TRBV6-5 | TGTGCCAGCAGTTCAGTGAGCTCTGGAAACACCATATATTTT | CASSSVSSGNTIYF
TRBJ2-3 | - | - | TRBV7-9 | TGTGCCAGCAGCTTATATGGTTTAGTGAGCACAGATACGCAGTATTTT | CASSLYGLVSTDTQYF
TRBJ1-5 | few | - | TRBV6-1 | TGTGCCAGCCGACAGGTCCCATATAGCAATCAGCCCCAGCATTTT | CASRQVPYSNQPQHF
TRBJ1-2 | few | - | TRBV7-9 | TGTGCCAGCAGCTTGGGACTTATCGAGGGCTACACCTTC | CASSLGLIEGYTF